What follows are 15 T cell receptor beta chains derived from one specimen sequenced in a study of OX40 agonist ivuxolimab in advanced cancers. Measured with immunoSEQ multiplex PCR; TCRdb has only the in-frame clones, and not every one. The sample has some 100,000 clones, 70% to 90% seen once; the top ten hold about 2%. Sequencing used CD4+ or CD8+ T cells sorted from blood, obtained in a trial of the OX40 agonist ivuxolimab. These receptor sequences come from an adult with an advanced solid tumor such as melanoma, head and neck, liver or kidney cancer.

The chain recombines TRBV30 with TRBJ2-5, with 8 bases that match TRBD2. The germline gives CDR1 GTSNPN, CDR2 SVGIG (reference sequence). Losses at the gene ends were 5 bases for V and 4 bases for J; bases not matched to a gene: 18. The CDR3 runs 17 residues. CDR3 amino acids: CAWGPGASGSLGETQYF. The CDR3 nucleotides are TGTGCCTGGGGTCCCGGGGCTAGCGGGTCATTGGGAGAGACCCAGTACTTC.

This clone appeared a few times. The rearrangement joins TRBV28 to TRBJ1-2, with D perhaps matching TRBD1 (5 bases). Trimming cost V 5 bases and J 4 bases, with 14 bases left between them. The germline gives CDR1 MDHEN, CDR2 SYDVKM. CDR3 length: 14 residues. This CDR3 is CASSPQTVLYGYTF. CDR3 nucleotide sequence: TGTGCCAGCAGTCCTCAGACAGTGCTCTATGGCTACACCTTC.

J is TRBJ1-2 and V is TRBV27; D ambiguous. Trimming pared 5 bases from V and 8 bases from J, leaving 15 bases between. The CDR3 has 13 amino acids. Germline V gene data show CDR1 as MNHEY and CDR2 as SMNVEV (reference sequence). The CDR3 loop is CASSPTPGNGYTF. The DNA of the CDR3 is TGTGCCAGCAGTCCCACCCCGGGGAACGGCTACACCTTC.

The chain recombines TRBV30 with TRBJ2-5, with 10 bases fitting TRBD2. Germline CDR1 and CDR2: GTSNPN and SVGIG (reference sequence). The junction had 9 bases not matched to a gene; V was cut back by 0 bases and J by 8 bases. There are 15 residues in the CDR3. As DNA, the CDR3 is TGTGCCTGGAGTGTGTCCTCGGTAGCGGGAGGTACCCAGTACTTC. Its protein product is CAWSVSSVAGGTQYF. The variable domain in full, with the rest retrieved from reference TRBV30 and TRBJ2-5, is SQTIHQWPATLVQPVGSPLSLECTVEGTSNPNLYWYRQAAGRGLQLLFYSVGIGQISSEVPQNLSASRPQDRQFILSSKKLLLSDSGFYLCAWSVSSVAGGTQYFGPGTRLLVL.

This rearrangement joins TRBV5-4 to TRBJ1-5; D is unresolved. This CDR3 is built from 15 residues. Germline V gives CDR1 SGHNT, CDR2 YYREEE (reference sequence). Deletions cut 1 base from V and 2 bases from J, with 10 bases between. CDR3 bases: TGTGCCAGCAGCTTGATGGGCGCGGGCAATCAGCCCCAGCATTTT. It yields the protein CASSLMGAGNQPQHF.

The DNA for the CDR3 is TGCGCCAGCTCGGGACAGTTGGCCACCTACGAGCAGTACTTC. Protein product: CASSGQLATYEQYF. V is TRBV10-2 and J is TRBJ2-7; 7 nucleotides match TRBD1. Germline V gene sequence: CDR1 WSHSY, CDR2 SAAADI. The J segment lost 2 bases and the V segment lost 8 bases, leaving 9 bases of the junction unmatched. This CDR3 contains 14 residues.

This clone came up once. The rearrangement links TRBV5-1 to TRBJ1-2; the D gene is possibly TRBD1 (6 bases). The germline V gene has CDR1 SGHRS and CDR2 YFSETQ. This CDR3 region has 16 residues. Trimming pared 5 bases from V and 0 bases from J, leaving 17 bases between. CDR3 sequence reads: CASRAPGTPANYGYTF. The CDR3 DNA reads TGCGCCAGCAGGGCCCCCGGGACACCCGCTAACTATGGCTACACCTTC. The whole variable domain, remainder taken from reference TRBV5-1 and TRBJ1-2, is KAGVTQTPRYLIKTRGQQVTLSCSPISGHRSVSWYQQTPGQGLQFLFEYFSETQRNKGNFPGRFSGRQFSNSRSEMNVSTLELGDSALYLCASRAPGTPANYGYTFGSGTRLTVV.

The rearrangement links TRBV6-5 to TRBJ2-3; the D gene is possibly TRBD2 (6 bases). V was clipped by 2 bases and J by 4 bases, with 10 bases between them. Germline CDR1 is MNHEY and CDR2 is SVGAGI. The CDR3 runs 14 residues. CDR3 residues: CASSYGLSPDTQYF. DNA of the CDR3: TGTGCCAGCAGTTACGGACTATCACCAGATACGCAGTATTTT.

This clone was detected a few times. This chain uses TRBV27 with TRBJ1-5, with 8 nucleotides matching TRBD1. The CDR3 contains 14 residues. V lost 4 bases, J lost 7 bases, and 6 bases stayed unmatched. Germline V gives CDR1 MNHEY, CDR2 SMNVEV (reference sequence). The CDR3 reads CASSSDRAAQPQHF. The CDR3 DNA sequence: TGTGCCAGCAGTTCGGACAGGGCGGCCCAGCCCCAGCATTTT.

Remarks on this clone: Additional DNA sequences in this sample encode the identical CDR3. DNA of the CDR3: TGTGCCAGCAGTTACTCAGTTAGTGGCAAAAACATTCAGTACTTC. Protein sequence: CASSYSVSGKNIQYF. This rearrangement joins TRBV6-5 to TRBJ2-4, with D hard to call. Trimming left V 0 bases short and J 3 bases short, with 9 bases between. Germline V gives CDR1 MNHEY, CDR2 SVGAGI. The CDR3 has 15 amino acids.

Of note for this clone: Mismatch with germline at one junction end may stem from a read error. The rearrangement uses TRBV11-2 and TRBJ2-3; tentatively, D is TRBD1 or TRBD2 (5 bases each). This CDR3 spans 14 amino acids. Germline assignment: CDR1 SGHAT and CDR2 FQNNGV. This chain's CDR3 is CASTLGVGADTQYF. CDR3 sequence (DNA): TGTGCCAGCACCTTAGGGGTGGGGGCAGATACGCAGTATTTT.

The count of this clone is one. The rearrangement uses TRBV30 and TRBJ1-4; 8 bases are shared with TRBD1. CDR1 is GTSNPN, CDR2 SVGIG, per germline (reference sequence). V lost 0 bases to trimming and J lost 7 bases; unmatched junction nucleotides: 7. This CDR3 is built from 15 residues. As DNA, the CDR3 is TGTGCCTGGAGTGTACTAGGACAGGGTCCTGAAAAACTGTTTTTT. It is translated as CAWSVLGQGPEKLFF. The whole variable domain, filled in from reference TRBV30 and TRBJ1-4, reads SQTIHQWPATLVQPVGSPLSLECTVEGTSNPNLYWYRQAAGRGLQLLFYSVGIGQISSEVPQNLSASRPQDRQFILSSKKLLLSDSGFYLCAWSVLGQGPEKLFFGSGTQLSVL.

The CDR3 nucleotides are TGTGCCAGCAGCCCGGGGCCGGTCGTCGGCGAGCAGTACTTC. This gives the protein CASSPGPVVGEQYF. The chain links TRBV7-3 to TRBJ2-7, with D possibly called TRBD1 or TRBD2 (5 bases each). Germline V gene data show CDR1 as SGHTA and CDR2 as FQGTGA. CDR3 length equals 14 residues. Between the trimmed V and J ends, which lost 5 bases and 6 bases, there was a span of 17 bases.

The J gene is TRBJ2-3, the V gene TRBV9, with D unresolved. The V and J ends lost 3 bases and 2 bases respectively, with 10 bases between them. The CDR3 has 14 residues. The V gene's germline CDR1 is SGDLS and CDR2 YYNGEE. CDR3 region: CASSGTAPTDTQYF. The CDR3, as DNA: TGTGCCAGCAGCGGAACCGCCCCCACAGATACGCAGTATTTT.

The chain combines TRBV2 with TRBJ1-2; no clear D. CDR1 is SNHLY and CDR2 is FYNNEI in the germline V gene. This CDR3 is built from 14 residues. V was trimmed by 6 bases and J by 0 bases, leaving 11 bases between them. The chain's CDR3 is CASRRVEANYGYTF. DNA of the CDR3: TGTGCCAGCAGGAGGGTAGAAGCTAACTATGGCTACACCTTC.